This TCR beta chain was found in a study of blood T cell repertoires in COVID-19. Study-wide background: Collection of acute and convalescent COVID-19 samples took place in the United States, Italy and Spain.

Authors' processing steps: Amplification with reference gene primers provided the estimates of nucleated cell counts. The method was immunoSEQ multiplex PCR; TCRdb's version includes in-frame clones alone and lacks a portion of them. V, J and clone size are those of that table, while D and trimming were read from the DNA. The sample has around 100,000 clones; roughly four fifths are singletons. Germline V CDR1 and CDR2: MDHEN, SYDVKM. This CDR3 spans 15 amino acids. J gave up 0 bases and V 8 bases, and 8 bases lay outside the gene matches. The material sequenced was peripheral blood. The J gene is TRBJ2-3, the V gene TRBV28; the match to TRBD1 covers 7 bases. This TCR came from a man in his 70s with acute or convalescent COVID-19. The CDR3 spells CASGQGDDSTDTQYF. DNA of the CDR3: TGTGCCAGCGGGCAGGGGGATGATAGCACAGATACGCAGTATTTT.